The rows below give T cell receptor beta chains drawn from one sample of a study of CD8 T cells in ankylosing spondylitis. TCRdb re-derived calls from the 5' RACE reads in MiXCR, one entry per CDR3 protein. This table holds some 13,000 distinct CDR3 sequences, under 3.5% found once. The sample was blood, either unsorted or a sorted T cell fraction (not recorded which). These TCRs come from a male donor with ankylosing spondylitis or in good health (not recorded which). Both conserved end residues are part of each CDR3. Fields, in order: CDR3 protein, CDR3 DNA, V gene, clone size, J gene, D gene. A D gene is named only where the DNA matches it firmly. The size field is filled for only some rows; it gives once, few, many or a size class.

CASSVGLGGGARTDTQYF | TGTGCCAGCAGCGTAGGCCTCGGCGGGGGGGCCAGAACAGATACGCAGTATTTT | TRBV9 | many | TRBJ2-3 | TRBD2
CASSVVGSGPYNEQFF | TGTGCCAGCAGCGTAGTCGGAAGCGGGCCCTACAATGAGCAGTTCTTC | TRBV9 | many | TRBJ2-1 | NA
CASSVGGGNNQETQYF | TGTGCCAGCAGCGTAGGGGGTGGGAACAACCAAGAGACCCAGTACTTC | TRBV9 | many | TRBJ2-5 | NA
CASSVAVGPPGELFF | TGTGCCAGCAGCGTAGCTGTGGGACCACCCGGGGAGCTGTTTTTT | TRBV9 | medium-sized | TRBJ2-2 | NA
CASSTGTGGFLAGEKLFF | TGTGCCAGCAGCACCGGGACAGGGGGCTTTTTAGCGGGTGAAAAACTGTTTTTT | TRBV9 | few | TRBJ1-4 | TRBD1
CASSVAGVPLPHSYNEQFF | TGTGCCAGCAGCGTAGCGGGAGTACCCCTCCCTCACTCCTACAATGAGCAGTTCTTC | TRBV9 | many | TRBJ2-1 | NA
CASSPRGDNRQGPSYEQYF | TGTGCCAGCAGCCCGAGAGGGGACAATCGACAGGGACCCTCCTACGAGCAGTACTTC | TRBV9 | many | TRBJ2-7 | TRBD1
CASSVDRGSPQHF | TGTGCCAGCAGCGTGGACAGGGGATCGCCCCAGCATTTT | TRBV9 | many | TRBJ1-5 | TRBD1
CASSSTGQAGYTF | TGTGCCAGCAGCTCCACTGGACAGGCTGGCTACACCTTC | TRBV9 | many | TRBJ1-2 | TRBD1
CASSVGLDEQFF | TGTGCCAGCAGCGTAGGACTGGATGAGCAGTTCTTC | TRBV9 | many | TRBJ2-1 | NA
CASSVGEGSNYEQYF | TGTGCCAGCAGCGTAGGGGAAGGTTCTAACTACGAGCAGTACTTC | TRBV9 | many | TRBJ2-7 | NA
CASSAVGGGSTDTQYF | TGTGCCAGCAGCGCCGTGGGGGGAGGGAGCACAGATACGCAGTATTTT | TRBV9 | many | TRBJ2-3 | TRBD2
CASSPQGQPLYGYTF | TGTGCCAGCAGCCCCCAGGGCCAGCCCCTCTATGGCTACACCTTC | TRBV9 | NA | TRBJ1-2 | NA
CASTKGERRTTEAFF | TGTGCCAGCACCAAGGGGGAACGACGAACCACTGAAGCTTTCTTT | TRBV9 | medium-sized | TRBJ1-1 | NA
CASSPRSPTDTQYF | TGTGCCAGCAGCCCTCGTTCCCCAACAGATACGCAGTATTTT | TRBV9 | many | TRBJ2-3 | NA
CASSVEGGGGNEQFF | TGTGCCAGCAGCGTAGAGGGGGGGGGAGGTAATGAGCAGTTCTTC | TRBV9 | many | TRBJ2-1 | NA
CASSPRTSGSMVGELFF | TGTGCCAGCAGCCCCCGTACTAGCGGGAGTATGGTCGGGGAGCTGTTTTTT | TRBV9 | many | TRBJ2-2 | TRBD2
CASSVGPGSANQPQHF | TGTGCCAGCAGCGTAGGTCCCGGCTCCGCGAATCAGCCCCAGCATTTT | TRBV9 | many | TRBJ1-5 | NA
CASSVPGTPKGALHNEQFF | TGTGCCAGCAGCGTACCGGGGACACCAAAAGGGGCACTACACAATGAGCAGTTCTTC | TRBV9 | many | TRBJ2-1 | NA
CASSTGTEYATNEKLFF | TGTGCCAGCAGCACCGGGACAGAGTACGCAACTAATGAAAAACTGTTTTTT | TRBV9 | many | TRBJ1-4 | TRBD1
CASNLAGSSYNEQFF | TGTGCCAGCAACTTAGCGGGGAGCTCCTACAATGAGCAGTTCTTC | TRBV9 | many | TRBJ2-1 | TRBD2
CASATSGRGETQYF | TGTGCCAGCGCGACTAGCGGGAGGGGGGAGACCCAGTACTTC | TRBV9 | many | TRBJ2-5 | TRBD2
CASTKGRTTDTQYF | TGTGCCAGCACCAAAGGCAGGACGACAGATACGCAGTATTTT | TRBV9 | many | TRBJ2-3 | NA
CASSKAGPNEGATYEQYF | TGTGCCAGCAGCAAAGCTGGGCCTAATGAGGGGGCCACCTACGAGCAGTACTTC | TRBV21-1 | many | TRBJ2-7 | NA
CASSVGWGALTGNEKLFF | TGTGCCAGCAGCGTAGGTTGGGGGGCTTTGACCGGTAATGAAAAACTGTTTTTT | TRBV9 | many | TRBJ1-4 | NA
CASSVAEALGELFF | TGTGCCAGCAGCGTAGCTGAGGCGCTGGGGGAGCTGTTTTTT | TRBV9 | medium-sized | TRBJ2-2 | NA
CASSVGAGVEHNEQFF | TGTGCCAGCAGCGTAGGAGCAGGGGTAGAACACAATGAGCAGTTCTTC | TRBV9 | many | TRBJ2-1 | NA
CASSRSSGRGTDTQYF | TGTGCCAGCAGCCGATCTAGCGGGAGAGGCACAGATACGCAGTATTTT | TRBV9 | medium-sized | TRBJ2-3 | TRBD2
CASSVEGTNYGYTF | TGTGCCAGCAGCGTAGAAGGAACCAATTATGGCTACACCTTC | TRBV9 | many | TRBJ1-2 | NA
CASSVGHRGASYEQYF | TGTGCCAGCAGCGTAGGGCATAGAGGCGCCTCCTACGAGCAGTACTTC | TRBV9 | many | TRBJ2-7 | NA
CASSVGEGADIQYF | TGTGCCAGCAGCGTTGGAGAGGGGGCGGACATTCAGTACTTC | TRBV9 | many | TRBJ2-4 | TRBD1
CASSPHRGWDTEAFF | TGTGCCAGCAGCCCTCACAGGGGTTGGGACACTGAAGCTTTCTTT | TRBV9 | many | TRBJ1-1 | TRBD1
CASSAGQGTHNEQFF | TGTGCCAGCAGCGCCGGACAGGGGACCCACAATGAGCAGTTCTTC | TRBV9 | many | TRBJ2-1 | TRBD1
CASSGLGTTNTGELFF | TGTGCCAGCAGCGGCCTCGGGACGACCAACACCGGGGAGCTGTTTTTT | TRBV9 | medium-sized | TRBJ2-2 | NA
CASRGGPANTGELFF | TGTGCCAGCAGGGGGGGGCCCGCGAACACCGGGGAGCTGTTTTTT | TRBV9 | many | TRBJ2-2 | NA
CASSVFGNTEAFF | TGTGCCAGCAGCGTATTCGGGAACACTGAAGCTTTCTTT | TRBV9 | many | TRBJ1-1 | NA
CASSAGGNEAFF | TGTGCCAGCAGCGCGGGGGGAAATGAAGCTTTCTTT | TRBV9 | many | TRBJ1-1 | NA
CASSVEITNEKLFF | TGTGCCAGCAGCGTAGAGATCACCAATGAAAAACTGTTTTTT | TRBV9 | many | TRBJ1-4 | NA
CASSEGGAGDEQYF | TGTGCCAGCAGCGAGGGGGGGGCAGGGGACGAGCAGTACTTC | TRBV9 | NA | TRBJ2-7 | NA
CASSAWTSGRANEQFF | TGTGCCAGCAGCGCCTGGACTAGCGGGAGGGCCAATGAGCAGTTCTTC | TRBV9 | many | TRBJ2-1 | TRBD2